These 3 T cell receptor beta chains were sequenced from one sample in a study of blood T cell repertoires in COVID-19. TCRdb keeps only in-frame clones here, not all; method: immunoSEQ multiplex PCR. The sample has roughly 260,000 clones, more than 65% seen once. Sequencing input: peripheral blood. The source is a woman aged 40 to 50 with active or convalescent COVID-19.

This clone was counted between two and nine times. The rearrangement uses TRBV7-2 and TRBJ1-5, with a possible D match to TRBD1 (6 bases). The CDR3 spans 16 residues. Germline lookup yields CDR1 SGHTA and CDR2 FQGNSA. The V and J ends lost 4 bases and 5 bases respectively, with 18 bases between them. Here the CDR3 DNA reads TGTGCCAGCAGCTGGTCCGGGACAAAATCCTATCAGCCCCAGCATTTT. Translating gives CASSWSGTKSYQPQHF.

The DNA of the CDR3 is TGTGCCAGCAGCCCTAACTTGAACACTGAAGCTTTCTTT. Its protein product is CASSPNLNTEAFF. V usage is TRBV14 and J usage is TRBJ1-1; D remains unclear. Looked up from germline, CDR1 is SGHDN and CDR2 is FVKESK. Trimming pared 4 bases from V and 0 bases from J, leaving 6 bases between. This CDR3 has 13 amino acids.

This clone has a single count. This chain connects TRBV13 to TRBJ2-2; a weak D match, TRBD1 (6 bases). Deletions cut 3 bases from V and 1 base from J, with 12 bases between. Germline CDR1 PRHDT, CDR2 FYEKMQ (reference sequence). This CDR3 comprises 16 residues. The CDR3 spells CASSLVAGVNTGELFF. For the CDR3, the DNA is TGTGCCAGCAGCTTGGTGGCAGGGGTGAACACCGGGGAGCTGTTTTTT.